The T cell receptor (beta chain) under discussion was sequenced for a study of T cell repertoires in cytomegalovirus infection. Overall study findings and caveats: Of the TCR beta families, the public ones yielded a cumulative frequency that identified carriers of CMV plus the relevant HLA.

Germline V gene data show CDR1 as DFQATT and CDR2 as SNEGSKA (reference sequence). There are 12 residues in the CDR3. V was clipped by 0 bases and J by 6 bases, with 6 bases between them. TCRdb re-called the reads with MiXCR, one entry per CDR3 protein. The sample lists around 440,000 distinct CDR3 sequences; about 11% were seen once. There are many counts of this clonotype. Its target is unknown. This chain joins TRBV20-1 and TRBJ2-1; D call uncertain. The clonotype was recovered from a human donor in good health (CMV status not recorded). Some clones in this sample may be carry-over from other donors' samples. Input material: PBMCs. The CDR3 is CSARDGPNEQFF. The CDR3 DNA follows: TGCAGTGCTAGAGATGGGCCCAATGAGCAGTTCTTC.